This T cell receptor beta chain comes out of a study of blood T cell repertoires in COVID-19. Profiled with immunoSEQ multiplex PCR; TCRdb holds only in-frame clones, not every one. Of about 160,000 clones detected, approximately 87% appear once; the ten largest clones hold 5% to 8.5%. The CDR3 length is 13 residues. Germline assignment: CDR1 MGHRA and CDR2 YSYEKL. V gave up 2 bases and J gave up 6 bases, with 11 bases separating them. In assigning cohorts, the study relied on participant-reported clinical history. Sequencing used PBMCs or T cells enriched from blood (not recorded which). This chain links TRBV4-1 with TRBJ2-7; no clear D gene. This receptor was identified in a woman aged 45 to 65 who had recovered from COVID-19. The CDR3 spells CASSQLDSSEQYF. Here the CDR3 DNA reads TGCGCCAGCAGCCAACTAGACTCCAGCGAGCAGTACTTC.